These 11 T cell receptor beta chains share one sample of origin, sequenced in a study of T cells after yellow fever vaccination. A single record per CDR3 protein comes from TCRdb applying MiXCR to the 5' RACE reads. This table holds a few hundred thousand distinct CDR3 sequences, roughly 4% found once. Sequenced material: PBMCs, taken 5 days after the yellow fever booster vaccination. These receptors originate from a man aged 18 to 30 who received the YFV17D yellow fever vaccine.

This chain joins TRBV5-1 and TRBJ1-5; D is unclear. The CDR3 length is 15 residues. V gave up 0 bases and J gave up 2 bases, with 9 bases separating them. The germline V gene has CDR1 SGHRS and CDR2 YFSETQ. CDR3 bases: TGCGCCAGCAGCTTGGCGGGCATAGGCAATCAGCCCCAGCATTTT. Translated, it gives CASSLAGIGNQPQHF.

The V call is TRBV7-9, the J call TRBJ2-7; maybe TRBD2 (5 bases). Germline-derived CDR1 and CDR2 are SEHNR and FQNEAQ (reference sequence). The CDR3 is 13 residues long. V lost 3 bases and J lost 6, with 12 bases in between. This CDR3 is CASSLVGRAEQYV. In DNA form, the CDR3 reads TGTGCCAGCAGCTTGGTGGGGAGAGCCGAGCAGTACGTC.

This clonotype was observed at least ten times. V and J are TRBV7-9 and TRBJ1-1; 7 positions agree with TRBD1. Germline V gives CDR1 SEHNR, CDR2 FQNEAQ (reference sequence). V shed 5 bases and J 1 base; nucleotides not matched to a gene: 10. The CDR3 has 16 residues. This CDR3 reads CASSSLRGGRNTEAFF. The DNA of the CDR3 is TGTGCCAGCAGCAGCCTTCGAGGGGGCCGGAACACTGAAGCTTTCTTT.

This clonotype has only a few counts. The chain combines TRBV2 with TRBJ2-2; no reliable D call. Trimming took 2 bases from V and 4 from J, leaving 11 bases between them. CDR3 length: 15 amino acids. The germline V gene has CDR1 SNHLY and CDR2 FYNNEI. CDR3 coding DNA: TGTGCCAGCAGTGAATCGGCCAGCCGCACCGGGGAGCTGTTTTTT. Protein sequence: CASSESASRTGELFF.

This clonotype was seen a handful of times. This chain links TRBV20-1 with TRBJ1-5; no firm D call. CDR1 DFQATT and CDR2 SNEGSKA come from the germline V gene (reference sequence). The V end lost 1 base, the J end lost 6 bases, and 10 bases lay between the germline ends. CDR3 length: 13 residues. CDR3 region: CSARGPNSQPQHF. The CDR3 nucleotides read TGCAGTGCTAGAGGCCCTAATAGTCAGCCCCAGCATTTT.

V is TRBV30 and J is TRBJ2-3; TRBD2 matches 7 bases. The germline CDR1 and CDR2 sequences are GTSNPN and SVGIG (reference sequence). This CDR3 comprises 13 residues. Trimming at V came to 5 bases and at J to 4 bases, leaving 6 bases not matched to a gene. This CDR3 is CAWAAGVADTQYF. The CDR3 DNA sequence: TGTGCCTGGGCGGCGGGGGTGGCAGATACGCAGTATTTT.

The chain uses TRBV2 and TRBJ2-7; 8 nucleotides align to TRBD1. Germline loops: CDR1 SNHLY, CDR2 FYNNEI. V lost 9 bases to trimming and J lost 5 bases; unmatched junction nucleotides: 6. The CDR3 totals 12 residues. Here the CDR3 DNA reads TGTGCCAGGGAGACAGGGGCCCACGAGCAGTACTTC. This sequence encodes CARETGAHEQYF.

This clonotype showed up just a few times. The gene calls are TRBV29-1 and TRBJ2-5; weak D call: TRBD1 (9 bases). Germline V gene lookup returns CDR1 SQVTM and CDR2 ANQGSEA. Trimming took 5 bases from V and 2 from J, leaving 15 bases between them. This CDR3 has 14 residues. The CDR3 DNA follows: TGCAGCGTTCGGGGGGGACAGGGACAAGAGACCCAGTACTTC. Amino acid sequence: CSVRGGQGQETQYF.

CDR3 sequence reads: CSAPTRASGSYEQYF. The CDR3 DNA reads TGCAGTGCGCCCACTCGGGCTAGCGGATCATACGAGCAGTACTTC. The genes are TRBV20-1 and TRBJ2-7; 7 bases are a match to TRBD2. V was clipped by 6 bases and J by 4 bases; unmatched bases: 15. The CDR3 contains 15 residues. Germline V lookup: CDR1 DFQATT, CDR2 SNEGSKA (reference sequence).

This clonotype was found a few times. This sequence joins TRBV11-2 and TRBJ2-2; D gene uncertain. Germline V CDR1 and CDR2: SGHAT, FQNNGV. This CDR3 is 16 amino acids long. Between the trimmed V and J ends, which lost 8 bases and 6 bases, there was a span of 22 bases. Here the CDR3 DNA reads TGTGCCAGCCTCCGTGCAATCTCCCTCTTCTCCGGGGAGCTGTTTTTT. Amino acid sequence: CASLRAISLFSGELFF.

The chain joins TRBV3-1 to TRBJ2-7, with no clear D. Germline CDR1 is LGHDT and CDR2 is YNNKEL (reference sequence). V gave up 0 bases and J gave up 1 base, with 4 bases separating them. The CDR3 spans 13 residues. The CDR3 reads CASSQEASYEQYF. CDR3 DNA: TGTGCCAGCAGCCAAGAGGCTTCCTACGAGCAGTACTTC.